This entry describes one T cell receptor (beta chain). Its antigen is currently not known. No much larger clone exists at a distance of one base, and base qualities are not known. V gives up 5 bases and J gives up 5 bases, and the segment between their germline ends measures 6 bases. The germline V gene supplies CDR1 ENHRY and CDR2 SYGVKD. The CDR3 sequence holds 11 residues, the cysteine and phenylalanine included. Just the 33-base CDR3 DNA is kept, in frame starting at base 1. TCR beta CDR3 regions were amplified from RNA transcripts for repertoire sequencing. A first-round RT-PCR used HTBI primers with the Qiagen OneStep RT-PCR kit, followed by a second-round multiplex PCR, size selection and purification. The libraries underwent paired-end sequencing with 100 bp reads on an Illumina HiSeq2000. The study's own analysis went as follows. SOAPnuke was used to process the reads, throwing out any read that had adapters, had uncalled bases, had a mean Phred below 15, or lacked an exact constant-primer or identifier match. High-quality paired reads were merged with COPE v1.2.5. Each unique nucleotide sequence was treated as a clonotype, and MiTCR v1.1 was used to align the clonotypes to the IMGT TRB V, D and J references. Analysis was restricted to V-J combinations with a frequency above 0.0001, which covered 99.2% of repertoires. A TCR clonal expansion and chaos score per V-J combination was defined as the ratio of F50 clonal expansion to chaos observed in the TCRdist matrix. Welch's t-statistics and random forest were used to reduce the features to around 13 V-J combinations, which were then used as input to a naive Bayes classifier. The similarity between thyroid and blood repertoires was quantified using the Morisita-Horn index. TCRdb reprocessed the public reads (quality trimming at Q25 with fastp, clone calling with MiXCR) and kept in-frame beta chains. Every CDR3 protein is listed once, alongside the most common genes and DNA of its rows. TCRdb's processing, not the authors', yielded these V and J calls. The sample yields about 740,000 distinct CDR3 sequences; 40% were counted once. The ten largest account for approximately 46% of the sample.

Ophthalmopathy patients had moderately to severely active disease, Clinical Activity Score of at least 3, NOSPECS grade of at least 4, and disease duration under 3 months. Patients with other autoimmune diseases, uncontrolled infections, pregnancy or lactation were excluded from the study. Clinical symptoms, serum thyroxine, TRAb, thyroid ultrasound and orbital computed tomography formed the basis of the diagnosis. Using Ficoll-Paque density gradient centrifugation, PBMCs were isolated from approximately 11 ml of fresh peripheral blood. Total RNA was extracted with Trizol reagent and quality-checked on an Agilent 2100 Bioanalyzer. This entry comes from a study of Graves' ophthalmopathy and Graves' hyperthyroidism (dated by TCRdb to the late 2010s). Some background on the complete study: Peripheral blood was collected at initial diagnosis, before any treatment. Following sampling, methimazole starting at 30 mg daily was administered to hyperthyroidism patients, and high-dose intravenous methylprednisolone was administered to ophthalmopathy patients. In over 5 hyperthyroidism patients, the T-cell repertoire of thyroid tissue was compared with the T-cell repertoire of blood. In total, approximately 140 blood samples were TCR-sequenced: around 42 ophthalmopathy, some 75 hyperthyroidism and about 17 hyperthyroidism-to-ophthalmopathy patients. The study used TCR beta repertoire signatures to distinguish Graves' ophthalmopathy from Graves' hyperthyroidism and to predict progression to ophthalmopathy. The independent validation cohort included approximately 19 hyperthyroidism patients plus 17 patients who later progressed from hyperthyroidism to ophthalmopathy. To explore V-J signatures that separate ophthalmopathy from hyperthyroidism, a discovery set of more than 95 patients was enrolled, consisting of about 41 with ophthalmopathy and around 57 with stable hyperthyroidism. What the study reported, not specific to this receptor: No statistical method was used to set the sample size in advance, and the investigators knew which group each participant was assigned to. The 13-signature model separated ophthalmopathy from stable hyperthyroidism with approximately 90% sensitivity and approximately 83% specificity in cross-validation, and 80%/75% in the test set. In validation, the model predicted ophthalmopathy progression with more than 70% sensitivity and about 77% specificity; roughly 12 predicted patients were CT-confirmed with GO in a median of about 7.1 months. Most of the expanded thyroid clonotypes with a frequency above 0.001 were also detected in blood, and it was suggested that the thyroid immune response may be reflected by blood repertoires.

The chain is assembled from TRBV10-3 and TRBJ2-5; the D gene is not confidently resolved. This TCR derives from an adult man with Graves' ophthalmopathy. The specimen was peripheral blood. The CDR3 protein sequence reads: CAISFLETQYF. The nucleotide sequence is TGTGCCATCAGTTTCTTGGAGACCCAGTACTTC.